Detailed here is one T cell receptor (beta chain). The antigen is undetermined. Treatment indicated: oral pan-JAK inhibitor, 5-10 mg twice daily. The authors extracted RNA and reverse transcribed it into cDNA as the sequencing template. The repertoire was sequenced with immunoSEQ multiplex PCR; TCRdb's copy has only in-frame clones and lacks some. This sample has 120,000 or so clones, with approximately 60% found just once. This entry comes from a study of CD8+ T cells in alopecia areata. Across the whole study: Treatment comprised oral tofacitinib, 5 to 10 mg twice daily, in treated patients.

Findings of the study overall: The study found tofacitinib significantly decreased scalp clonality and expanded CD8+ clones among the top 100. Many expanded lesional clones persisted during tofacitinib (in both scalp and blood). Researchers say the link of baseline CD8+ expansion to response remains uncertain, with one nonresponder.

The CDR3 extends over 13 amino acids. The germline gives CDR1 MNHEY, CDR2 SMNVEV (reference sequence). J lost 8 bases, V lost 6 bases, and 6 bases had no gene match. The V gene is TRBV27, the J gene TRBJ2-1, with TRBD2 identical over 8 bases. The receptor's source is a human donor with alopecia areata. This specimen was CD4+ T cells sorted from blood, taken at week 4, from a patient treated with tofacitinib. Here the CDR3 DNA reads TGTGCCAGCAGGCCGGGGGGGTCACATGAGCAGTTCTTC. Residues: CASRPGGSHEQFF.